This T cell receptor beta chain appears in the sequencing data of a study of blood T cell repertoires in COVID-19. Looking at the study overall: COVID-19 samples from acute and convalescent phases originated in the United States, Italy and Spain.

The germline V gene has CDR1 MDHEN and CDR2 SYDVKM. V lost 5 bases and J 2 bases, leaving 13 bases between the germline ends. The CDR3 consists of 15 residues. The study drew participants aged about 18 to 89 years from 20 to 30 US areas. The study counted Cohort 3 donors as recovered given two negative PCRs, clearance, or symptom resolution. How the authors handled the data: The authors estimated nucleated cell counts from reference gene primer amplification. Sequencing was performed with immunoSEQ multiplex PCR; in TCRdb, only in-frame clones are kept and a portion is missing. V and J calls and clone size are given by that table; D and trimming were obtained from the DNA. This table holds about 360,000 clones, over 75% found once.

This sequence originates from a man aged 25-40 years who had recovered from COVID-19. The chain combines TRBV28 with TRBJ1-5; D call uncertain. Sequencing used PBMCs or T cells enriched from blood (not recorded which). CDR3 sequence reads: CASSTRGNGNQPQHF. The CDR3 nucleotides read TGTGCCAGCAGTACTCGAGGGAATGGCAATCAGCCCCAGCATTTT.